The 8 T cell receptor beta chains below come from one sample, sequenced in a study of early T cells in non-severe SARS-CoV-2 infection (dated by TCRdb to 2020 to 2023). The library came from 5' RACE. This sample was sequenced with a NextSeq 500. The public reads were quality trimmed at Q25 with fastp and then assembled into clones with MiXCR by TCRdb, keeping productive beta chains. Each CDR3 protein appears once, grouped with its most common genes and DNA. Across this sample there are about 29,000 distinct CDR3 sequences, with roughly 4.4% seen only once. The ten largest clones add up to about an eighth of the sample. Sequencing was done on a sample of whole blood. These receptors originate from an adult who was a healthcare worker with PCR-confirmed SARS-CoV-2 infection or an uninfected control (not recorded which).

Many counts were recorded for this clonotype. The V and J genes are TRBV7-9 and TRBJ1-1; a weak D match, TRBD1 (6 bases). The germline V gene encodes CDR1 SEHNR and CDR2 FQNEAQ (reference sequence). CDR3 length: 14 residues. The V end was cut by 3 bases, the J end by 2 bases, with 10 bases between. The CDR3 is CASSFAGVNTEAFF. CDR3 DNA sequence: TGTGCCAGCAGCTTCGCAGGGGTTAACACTGAAGCTTTCTTT.

This clonotype was counted at least ten times. V gene TRBV25-1 combines with J gene TRBJ1-6, with D uncertain. The V and J ends lost 0 bases and 9 bases respectively, with 12 bases between them. The CDR3 has 15 amino acids. Per the germline V gene, CDR1 is MGHDK and CDR2 is SYGVNS. The CDR3 DNA sequence: TGTGCCAGCAGTGAATATGGGCCATCGCGTTCACCCCTCCACTTT. Amino acid sequence: CASSEYGPSRSPLHF.

This clonotype was detected ten times or more. The chain uses TRBV3-1 and TRBJ2-7; TRBD2 aligns across 12 bases. Germline V gene sequence: CDR1 LGHDT, CDR2 YNNKEL (reference sequence). J was trimmed by 9 bases and V by 0 bases; bases with no gene match: 3. The CDR3 covers 14 residues. For the CDR3, the DNA is TGTGCCAGCAGCCAAGATGGACTAGCGGGAAGGCAGTACTTC. It encodes CASSQDGLAGRQYF.

This clonotype was detected many times. The chain uses TRBV19 and TRBJ2-1; TRBD2 matches at 7 bases. Germline trimming cut 3 bases from V and 3 bases from J; bases unmatched to any gene: 14. CDR3 length: 18 residues. Germline assignment: CDR1 LNHDA and CDR2 SQIVND (reference sequence). DNA for the CDR3: TGTGCCAGTAGTATCTTCGCCTCTGGACTAGTCATCTACAATGAGCAGTTCTTC. It encodes CASSIFASGLVIYNEQFF.

This clonotype was counted at least ten times. The V gene is TRBV12-3 or TRBV12-4, the J gene TRBJ1-5; D uncertain. The CDR3 runs 12 residues. Between the trimmed V and J ends, which lost 5 bases and 6 bases, there was a span of 8 bases. CDR3 region: CASSGISQPQHF. The CDR3 DNA is TGTGCCAGCAGTGGGATAAGTCAGCCCCAGCATTTT.

This clonotype was seen ten or more times. This chain uses TRBV20-1 with TRBJ1-1; a weak D match, TRBD1 (5 bases). Between the trimmed V and J ends, which lost 6 bases and 4 bases, there was a span of 9 bases. CDR1 is DFQATT and CDR2 is SNEGSKA in the germline V gene (reference sequence). This CDR3 comprises 11 residues. The CDR3 DNA reads TGCAGTGCGACAGTGAGCACTGAAGCTTTCTTT. It specifies CSATVSTEAFF.

Ten or more counts support this clonotype. The CDR3 region has the DNA TGCAGTGCTAGCGCGGCGAACACCGGGGAGCTGTTTTTT. The encoded protein is CSASAANTGELFF. This chain links TRBV20-1 with TRBJ2-2, with no clear D. The CDR3 sequence is 13 residues long. Germline CDR1 and CDR2: DFQATT and SNEGSKA (reference sequence). Trimming removed 3 bases at V and 0 bases at J, with 5 bases between.

This clonotype was counted many times. The rearrangement joins TRBV30 to TRBJ2-7, with 7 bases lining up with TRBD2. V was pared by 3 bases and J by 3 bases, with 5 bases of the junction left unmatched. CDR3 size: 13 residues. Per germline, CDR1 GTSNPN and CDR2 SVGIG (reference sequence). DNA for the CDR3: TGTGCCTGGAGGAATAGCGGGCTCTACGAGCAGTACGTC. This translates into CAWRNSGLYEQYV.